The 11 T cell receptor beta chains listed next were all sequenced from one sample in a study of cytomegalovirus exposure and HLA in healthy donors. Primers: 60 Vbeta forward and 13 Jbeta reverse. The protocol was immunoSEQ multiplex PCR, while the TCRdb copy is restricted to in-frame clones and leaves out a portion. The table includes some 130,000 clones, 75% to 90% detected once. Material for sequencing was PBMCs. These receptors came from a woman aged 40 to 55 in good health and CMV-seronegative.

The DNA of the CDR3 is TGTGCCAGCACCACTCCACGGGGGCCCCTCCACTTT. This encodes CASTTPRGPLHF. The chain combines TRBV28 with TRBJ1-6, with a possible D match to TRBD1 (5 bases). This CDR3 is built from 12 residues. The V end lost 7 bases, the J end lost 13 bases, and 14 bases lay between the germline ends. CDR1 is MDHEN, CDR2 SYDVKM, per germline.

This chain connects TRBV4-1 to TRBJ1-2; 9 positions match TRBD1. V dropped 5 bases and J dropped 7; count of bases not matched to a gene: 11. The CDR3 loop spans 15 amino acids. Germline V gives CDR1 MGHRA, CDR2 YSYEKL. The CDR3, as DNA: TGCGCCAGCAGCACTCGGACAGGGGAGGAGCGTGGCTACACCTTC. This encodes CASSTRTGEERGYTF.

This chain links TRBV5-4 with TRBJ2-1, with D unclear. Trimming removed 0 bases at V and 7 bases at J, with 5 bases between. CDR1 and CDR2 from the germline V gene are SGHNT and YYREEE (reference sequence). The CDR3 has 12 amino acids. CDR3 in amino acids: CASSLEENEQFF. Written as DNA, the CDR3 is TGTGCCAGCAGCTTGGAGGAGAATGAGCAGTTCTTC.

The V and J genes are TRBV29-1 and TRBJ1-1, with TRBD1 matching over 7 bases. The V segment lost 4 bases and the J segment 1 base; nucleotides outside the gene matches: 9. The CDR3 covers 15 residues. Per the germline V gene, CDR1 is SQVTM and CDR2 is ANQGSEA. CDR3 in amino acids: CSVAGGQATNTEAFF. DNA for the CDR3: TGCAGCGTTGCCGGCGGACAGGCAACGAACACTGAAGCTTTCTTT.

V and J are TRBV12-5 and TRBJ1-2; 8 bases agree with TRBD1. CDR3 length: 15 residues. V dropped 0 bases and J dropped 6; count of bases not matched to a gene: 6. CDR1 and CDR2 (germline): LGHNT, FRNRAP. CDR3 DNA: TGTGCTAGTGGTTTGGTCCAGGACAGGGAGCATGGCTACACCTTC. Protein product: CASGLVQDREHGYTF.

The V call is TRBV7-8, the J call TRBJ2-7; 11 bases agree with TRBD1. Trimming removed 7 bases from V and 5 bases from J; junction bases left unmatched: 7. Germline values: CDR1 SGHVS, CDR2 FQNEAQ. The CDR3 spans 14 residues. The CDR3: CASNPGTGGDEQYF. CDR3 DNA: TGTGCCAGCAATCCCGGGACAGGGGGGGACGAGCAGTACTTC.

The chain joins TRBV10-3 to TRBJ2-7; TRBD2 aligns across 10 bases. This CDR3 is built from 13 residues. V shed 6 bases, J shed 7 bases, and the junction held 6 bases outside the gene matches. CDR1 and CDR2 (germline): ENHRY, SYGVKD. The CDR3 loop reads CAIRLAGREEQYF. The DNA for the CDR3 is TGTGCCATCAGACTAGCGGGGAGAGAAGAGCAGTACTTC.

This clone was seen a few times. The chain is built from TRBV6-5 and TRBJ2-7, with 11 bases aligning to TRBD2. CDR1 is MNHEY and CDR2 is SVGAGI in the germline V gene. After removal of 5 bases from V and 0 bases from J, the junction contained 3 bases not matched to a gene. This CDR3 contains 15 residues. The CDR3 coding sequence is TGTGCCAGCAGTAGACTAGCGGGGAGCTCCTACGAGCAGTACTTC. Translation gives CASSRLAGSSYEQYF.

The V call is TRBV28, the J call TRBJ1-2; D uncertain. The V end was cut by 2 bases, the J end by 8 bases, with 9 bases between. CDR1 MDHEN and CDR2 SYDVKM come from the germline V gene. The CDR3 sequence is 12 residues long. In DNA form, the CDR3 reads TGTGCCAGCAGTTTACCAGCCGGGGGCTACACCTTC. This translates into CASSLPAGGYTF.

To note about this clone: A junction boundary mismatches the germline segment, possibly from a read error. This chain joins TRBV7-9 and TRBJ1-2; 9 bases line up with TRBD1. Germline CDR1 is SEHNR and CDR2 is FQNEAQ (reference sequence). The CDR3 contains 16 residues. Written as DNA, the CDR3 is TGTGCCAGCAGCCGACCGTTGGGACAGGGTGACTATGGCTACCCCTTC. This translates into CASSRPLGQGDYGYPF.

The V gene is TRBV13, the J gene TRBJ2-1, with TRBD2 as a possible D gene (6 bases). Germline lookup yields CDR1 PRHDT and CDR2 FYEKMQ (reference sequence). Trimming left V 5 bases short and J 0 bases short, with 14 bases between. The CDR3 length is 16 residues. The CDR3 sequence: CASSHTGTHSYNEQFF. Here the CDR3 DNA reads TGTGCCAGCAGCCATACCGGGACTCACTCCTACAATGAGCAGTTCTTC.